This T cell receptor beta chain was recovered during a study of cytomegalovirus exposure and HLA in healthy donors. Study summary: About 80 million unique TCRs from HLA-typed donors were held in an early data release. General study points: Sequencing likely produced, as an artifact, a cluster of highly shared sequence variants. Cytomegalovirus-associated status was assigned to approximately 160 TCR beta chains.

The PCR had 60 Vbeta and 13 Jbeta primers. Measured with immunoSEQ multiplex PCR; TCRdb has only the in-frame clones, and not every one. The data contain under 200,000 clones, about two thirds of them singletons. For this clone: No antigen is known for it.

Germline CDR1 SGHTA, CDR2 FQGNSA. This CDR3 contains 15 residues. The chain has TRBV7-2 and TRBJ2-5, with D possibly being TRBD1 (5 bases). The closer fit of TRBJ2-7 to the DNA end suggests the J call may be wrong. The sequence came from a woman under 40 in good health and CMV-seronegative. The sequencing input was PBMCs. CDR3 sequence (DNA): TGTGCCAGCAGCTTAGGGCCAGGGCCTTCCTACGAGCAGTACTTC. Translated: CASSLGPGPSYEQYF.